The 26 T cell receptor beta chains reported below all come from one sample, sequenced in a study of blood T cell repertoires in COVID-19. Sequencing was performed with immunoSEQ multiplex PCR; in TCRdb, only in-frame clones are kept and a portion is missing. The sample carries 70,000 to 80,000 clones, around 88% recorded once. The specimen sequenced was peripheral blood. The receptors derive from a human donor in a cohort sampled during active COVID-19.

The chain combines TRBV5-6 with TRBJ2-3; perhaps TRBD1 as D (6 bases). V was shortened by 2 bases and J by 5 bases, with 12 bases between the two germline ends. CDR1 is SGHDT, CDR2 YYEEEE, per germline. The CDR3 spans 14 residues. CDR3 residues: CASSFQGTVDTQYF. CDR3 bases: TGTGCCAGCAGCTTCCAGGGGACGGTAGATACGCAGTATTTT. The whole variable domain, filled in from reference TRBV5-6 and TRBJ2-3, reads DAGVTQSPTHLIKTRGQQVTLRCSPKSGHDTVSWYQQALGQGPQFIFQYYEEEERQRGNFPDRFSGHQFPNYSSELNVNALLLGDSALYLCASSFQGTVDTQYFGPGTRLTVL.

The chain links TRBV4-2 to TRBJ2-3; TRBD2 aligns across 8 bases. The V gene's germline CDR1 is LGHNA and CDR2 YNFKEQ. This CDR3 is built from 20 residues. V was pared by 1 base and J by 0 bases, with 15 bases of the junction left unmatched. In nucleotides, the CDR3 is TGTGCCAGCAGCCAAGCGCAGGGACTAGGGAGGAGGGGGAGCACAGATACGCAGTATTTT. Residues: CASSQAQGLGRRGSTDTQYF.

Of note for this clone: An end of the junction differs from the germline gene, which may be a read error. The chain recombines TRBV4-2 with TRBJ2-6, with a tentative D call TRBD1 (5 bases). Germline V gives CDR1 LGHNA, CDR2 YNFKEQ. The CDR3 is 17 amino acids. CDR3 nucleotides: TGTGCCAGCAGCCAAGAGGCCCAGATTTCTGGGGCCGACGTCCAGACTTTC. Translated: CASSQEAQISGADVQTF.

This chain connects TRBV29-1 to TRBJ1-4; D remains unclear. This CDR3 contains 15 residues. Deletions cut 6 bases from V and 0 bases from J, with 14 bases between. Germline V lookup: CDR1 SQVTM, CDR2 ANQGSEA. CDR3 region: CSVSSFRSTNEKLFF. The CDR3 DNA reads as TGCAGCGTCAGTAGCTTTCGGTCAACTAATGAAAAACTGTTTTTT.

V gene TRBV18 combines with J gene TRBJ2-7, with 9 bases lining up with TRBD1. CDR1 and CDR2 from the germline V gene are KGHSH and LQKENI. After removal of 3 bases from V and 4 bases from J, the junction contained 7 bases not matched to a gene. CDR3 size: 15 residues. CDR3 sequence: CASSPGTGWGYEQYF. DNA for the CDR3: TGTGCCAGCTCACCTGGGACAGGGTGGGGGTACGAGCAGTACTTC.

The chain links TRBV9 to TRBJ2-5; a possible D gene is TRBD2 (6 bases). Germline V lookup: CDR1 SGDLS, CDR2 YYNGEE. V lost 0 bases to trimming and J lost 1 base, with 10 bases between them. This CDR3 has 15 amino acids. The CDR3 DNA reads TGTGCCAGCAGCGTAGCTGCGGGACTCCAAGAGACCCAGTACTTC. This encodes CASSVAAGLQETQYF.

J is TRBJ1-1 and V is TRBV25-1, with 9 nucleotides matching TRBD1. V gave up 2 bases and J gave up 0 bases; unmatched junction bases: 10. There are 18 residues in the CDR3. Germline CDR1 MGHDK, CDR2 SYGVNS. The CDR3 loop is CASSEGDRVVRMNTEAFF. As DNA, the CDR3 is TGTGCCAGCAGTGAAGGGGACAGGGTGGTGCGGATGAACACTGAAGCTTTCTTT.

DNA for the CDR3: TGTGCCAGCAGCGTAGTCCAGGGTGGCGGGGAGCTGTTTTTT. Translating gives CASSVVQGGGELFF. The chain carries TRBV9 and TRBJ2-2, with a possible D match to TRBD1 (5 bases). The V gene lost 0 bases and the J gene lost 7 bases, with 10 bases spanning the gap. The CDR3 spans 14 residues. In germline, CDR1 is SGDLS, CDR2 YYNGEE. The full variable domain, in which reference TRBV9 and TRBJ2-2 provide the parts outside the CDR3, is DSGVTQTPKHLITATGQRVTLRCSPRSGDLSVYWYQQSLDQGLQFLIQYYNGEERAKGNILERFSAQQFPDLHSELNLSSLELGDSALYFCASSVVQGGGELFFGEGSRLTVL.

CDR3 in DNA: TGCGCCAGCAGCCAAGAATGGGACAGGGTGGCCGGGGAGCTGTTTTTT. Translating it yields CASSQEWDRVAGELFF. The chain is built from TRBV4-1 and TRBJ2-2; 9 bases align to TRBD1. CDR1 is MGHRA and CDR2 is YSYEKL in the germline V gene. V was clipped by 0 bases and J by 6 bases; unmatched bases: 5. CDR3 length equals 16 residues.

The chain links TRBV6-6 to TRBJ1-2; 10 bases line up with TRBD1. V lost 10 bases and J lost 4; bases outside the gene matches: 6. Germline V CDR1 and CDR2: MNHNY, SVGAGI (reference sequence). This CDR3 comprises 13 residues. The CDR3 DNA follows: TGTGCCATAATCCGGGACAGGGGCTATGGCTACACCTTC. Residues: CAIIRDRGYGYTF.

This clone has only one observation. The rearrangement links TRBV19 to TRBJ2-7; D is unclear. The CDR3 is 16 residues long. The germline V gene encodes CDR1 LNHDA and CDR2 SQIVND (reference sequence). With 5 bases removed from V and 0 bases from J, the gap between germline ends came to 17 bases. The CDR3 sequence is CASSSYDGFHSYEQYF. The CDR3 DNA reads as TGTGCCAGTAGTTCCTATGACGGGTTCCACTCCTACGAGCAGTACTTC.

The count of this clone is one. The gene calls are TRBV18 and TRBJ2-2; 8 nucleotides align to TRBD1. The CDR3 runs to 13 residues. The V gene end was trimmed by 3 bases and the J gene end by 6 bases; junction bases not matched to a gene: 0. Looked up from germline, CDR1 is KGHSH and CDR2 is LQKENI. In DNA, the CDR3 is TGTGCCAGCTCACCGGACAGGGCCGGGGAGCTGTTTTTT. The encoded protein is CASSPDRAGELFF.

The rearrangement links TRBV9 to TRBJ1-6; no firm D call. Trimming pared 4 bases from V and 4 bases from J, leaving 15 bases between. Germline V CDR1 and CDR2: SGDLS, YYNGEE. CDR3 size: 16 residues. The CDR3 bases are TGTGCCAGCAGCACCTCGGGAGCCCCTTATAATTCACCCCTCCACTTT. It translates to CASSTSGAPYNSPLHF.

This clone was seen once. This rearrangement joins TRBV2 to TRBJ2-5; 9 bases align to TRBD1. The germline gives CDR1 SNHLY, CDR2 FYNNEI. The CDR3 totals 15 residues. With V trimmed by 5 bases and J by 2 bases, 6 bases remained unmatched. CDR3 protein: CASSTGTGRQETQYF. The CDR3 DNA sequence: TGTGCCAGCAGTACCGGGACAGGGAGGCAAGAGACCCAGTACTTC.

The CDR3 region has the DNA TGTGCCAGTAGTCAGGGTTCTGGGGCCAACGTCCTGACTTTC. Translating it yields CASSQGSGANVLTF. The chain recombines TRBV19 with TRBJ2-6; perhaps TRBD1 as D (5 bases). The V and J ends lost 5 bases and 1 base respectively, with 6 bases between them. CDR1 LNHDA and CDR2 SQIVND come from the germline V gene (reference sequence). The CDR3 sequence is 14 residues long.

This CDR3 reads CASSGQNYGYTF. CDR3 DNA: TGTGCCAGCAGTGGACAGAACTATGGCTACACCTTC. The chain has TRBV19 and TRBJ1-2, with TRBD1 as a possible D gene (6 bases). CDR1 is LNHDA and CDR2 is SQIVND in the germline V gene (reference sequence). Trimming removed 9 bases at V and 2 bases at J, with 10 bases between. The CDR3 is made up of 12 amino acids.

The CDR3 sequence is CASSLDGGTNYGYTF. Here the CDR3 DNA reads TGTGCCAGCAGCTTAGATGGTGGCACCAACTATGGCTACACCTTC. This chain links TRBV7-8 with TRBJ1-2; the D is unclear. The germline V gene has CDR1 SGHVS and CDR2 FQNEAQ. V was trimmed by 1 base and J by 2 bases, leaving 11 bases between them. This CDR3 region has 15 residues.

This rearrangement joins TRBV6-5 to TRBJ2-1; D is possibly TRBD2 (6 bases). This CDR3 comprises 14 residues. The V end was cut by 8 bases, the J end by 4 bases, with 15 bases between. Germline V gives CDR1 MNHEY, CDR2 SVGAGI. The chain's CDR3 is CASLIPGLYNEQFF. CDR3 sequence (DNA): TGTGCCAGCCTAATTCCGGGACTTTACAATGAGCAGTTCTTC.

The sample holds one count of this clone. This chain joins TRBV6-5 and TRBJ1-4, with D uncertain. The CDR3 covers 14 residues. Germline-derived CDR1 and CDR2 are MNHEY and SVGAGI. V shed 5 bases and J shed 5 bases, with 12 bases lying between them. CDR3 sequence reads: CASSPGDANEKLFF. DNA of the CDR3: TGTGCCAGCAGTCCGGGAGACGCAAATGAAAAACTGTTTTTT.

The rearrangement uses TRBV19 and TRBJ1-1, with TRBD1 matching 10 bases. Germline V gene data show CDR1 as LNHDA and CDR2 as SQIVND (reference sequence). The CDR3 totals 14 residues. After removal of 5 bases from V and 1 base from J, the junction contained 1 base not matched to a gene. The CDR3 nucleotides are TGTGCCAGTAGTGGACAGGGGGGGAACACTGAAGCTTTCTTT. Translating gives CASSGQGGNTEAFF.

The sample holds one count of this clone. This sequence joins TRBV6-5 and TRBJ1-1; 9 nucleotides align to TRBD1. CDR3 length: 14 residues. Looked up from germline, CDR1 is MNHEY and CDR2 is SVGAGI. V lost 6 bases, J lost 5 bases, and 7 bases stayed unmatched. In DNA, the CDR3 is TGTGCCAGCAGCCACAGGGGGCTATATACTGAAGCTTTCTTT. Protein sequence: CASSHRGLYTEAFF.

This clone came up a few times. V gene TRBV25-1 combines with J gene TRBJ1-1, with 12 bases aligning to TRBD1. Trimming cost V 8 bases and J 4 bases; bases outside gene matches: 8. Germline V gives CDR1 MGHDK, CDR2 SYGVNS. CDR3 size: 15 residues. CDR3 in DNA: TGTGCCAGCGCCGGGACAGGGGGCTTAGGCACTGAAGCTTTCTTT. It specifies CASAGTGGLGTEAFF.

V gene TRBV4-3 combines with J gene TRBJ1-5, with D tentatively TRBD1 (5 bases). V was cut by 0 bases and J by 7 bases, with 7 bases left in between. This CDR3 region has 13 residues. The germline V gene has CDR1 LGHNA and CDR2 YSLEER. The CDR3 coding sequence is TGCGCCAGCAGCCAAGACAGGGCACAGCCCCAGCATTTT. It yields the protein CASSQDRAQPQHF.

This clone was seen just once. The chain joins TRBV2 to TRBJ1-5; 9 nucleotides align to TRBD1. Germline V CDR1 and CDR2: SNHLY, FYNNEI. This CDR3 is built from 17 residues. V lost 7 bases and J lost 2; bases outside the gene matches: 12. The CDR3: CASNPTSTGGGNQPQHF. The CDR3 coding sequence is TGTGCCAGCAACCCCACGTCGACAGGGGGAGGCAATCAGCCCCAGCATTTT.

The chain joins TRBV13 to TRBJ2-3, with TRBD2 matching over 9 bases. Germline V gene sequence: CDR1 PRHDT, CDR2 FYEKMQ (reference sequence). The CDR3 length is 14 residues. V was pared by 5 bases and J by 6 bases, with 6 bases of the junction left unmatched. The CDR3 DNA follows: TGTGCCAGCAGCCCGCTAGCGGGGCGGGATACGCAGTATTTT. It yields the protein CASSPLAGRDTQYF.

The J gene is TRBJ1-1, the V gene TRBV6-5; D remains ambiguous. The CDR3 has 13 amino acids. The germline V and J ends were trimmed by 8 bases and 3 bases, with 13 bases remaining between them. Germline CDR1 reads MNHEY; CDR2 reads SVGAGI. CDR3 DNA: TGTGCCAGCTATCCGCGGGCCCACACTGAAGCTTTCTTT. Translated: CASYPRAHTEAFF.